The clone carrying this TCR beta chain was detected a few times. The CDR3 sequence is 11 residues long. Trimming removed 1 base at V and 6 bases at J, with 5 bases between. Germline V gene data show CDR1 as SGHRS and CDR2 as YFSETQ. At survey level, the immunoSEQ assay was run in its v3.0 version. Sequencing aimed to cover roughly 40,000-55,000 T-cell genomes per sample. Clones were sequenced by immunoSEQ multiplex PCR, and TCRdb holds only the in-frame ones, with some missing. The repertoire holds tens of thousands of clones, with around three quarters as singletons. This entry belongs to a study of long-term antiretroviral therapy in people with HIV.

This specimen was unsorted PBMCs, taken 4.1 years after starting antiretroviral therapy. This chain joins TRBV5-1 and TRBJ2-7; D is unclear. The clonotype was recovered from a woman aged 40-49 years with HIV. The CDR3 DNA reads as TGCGCCAGCAGCTTGTCTAGCGAGCAGTACTTC. This sequence encodes CASSLSSEQYF. Combining the CDR3 with reference TRBV5-1 and TRBJ2-7 gives the whole variable domain KAGVTQTPRYLIKTRGQQVTLSCSPISGHRSVSWYQQTPGQGLQFLFEYFSETQRNKGNFPGRFSGRQFSNSRSEMNVSTLELGDSALYLCASSLSSEQYFGPGTRLTVT.